The rows below give T cell receptor beta chains drawn from one sample of a study of blood T cells in healthy people across ages. Via MiXCR, TCRdb re-called the 5' RACE reads, giving one row per CDR3 protein. In the table there are some 700,000 distinct CDR3 sequences, about a fifth of which are singletons. Sequencing was done on a sample of blood. The receptors were sampled from a man aged 70 or older in good health. Each CDR3 is given with its conserved first and last residue. Fields, in order: D gene, V gene, J gene, CDR3 length, CDR3 protein. D genes are given only for firm matches.

NA	TRBV24-1	TRBJ2-6	18	CATSDAPQSVSGANVLTF
NA	TRBV7-2	TRBJ2-3	13	CASSLDPVDTQYF
NA	TRBV6-2/TRBV6-3	TRBJ2-3	17	CASSSLPGRTSTDTQYF
NA	TRBV11-2	TRBJ1-2	14	CASRQDLNTYGYTF
NA	TRBV9	TRBJ2-5	14	CASSLHGSGETQYF
TRBD1	TRBV15	TRBJ1-5	17	CATSRDPATGGNQPQHF
NA	TRBV5-1	TRBJ1-1	16	CASSLAAQVPNTEAFF
TRBD2	TRBV12-3/TRBV12-4	TRBJ2-1	15	CASSWRGGSYNEQFF
TRBD1	TRBV20-1	TRBJ2-7	13	CSARPGQAYEQYF
NA	TRBV6-1	TRBJ1-2	15	CASSPWIQGWIGYTF
NA	TRBV7-9	TRBJ1-1	14	CASSPSRENTEAFF
NA	TRBV20-1	TRBJ2-3	14	CSATQGTFPDTQYF
NA	TRBV29-1	TRBJ2-1	11	CSVARHNEQFF
NA	TRBV18	TRBJ1-1	15	CASSPWVRGEGEAFF
NA	TRBV7-6	TRBJ1-3	18	CASSLGLPGSGSGNTIYF
NA	TRBV12-3/TRBV12-4	TRBJ1-2	13	CASSLPRPYGYTF